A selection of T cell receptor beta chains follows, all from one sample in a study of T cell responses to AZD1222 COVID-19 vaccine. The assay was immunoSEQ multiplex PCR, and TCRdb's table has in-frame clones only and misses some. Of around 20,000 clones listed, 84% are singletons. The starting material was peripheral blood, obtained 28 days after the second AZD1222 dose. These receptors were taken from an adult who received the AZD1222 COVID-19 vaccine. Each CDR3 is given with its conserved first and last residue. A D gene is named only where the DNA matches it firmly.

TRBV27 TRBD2 CASRMGLAGRTSSNEQFF
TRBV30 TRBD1 CACPGQGNEKLFF
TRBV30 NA CAWTQNNEQFF
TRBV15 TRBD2 CATREREGVYSTDTQYF
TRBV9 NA CASSVFGDGEAFF
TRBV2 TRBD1 CASSEDEGQGGEKLFF
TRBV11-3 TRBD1 CASSQGGQGRNEQYF
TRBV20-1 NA CSASRGREQYF
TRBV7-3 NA CASSSDRNNEQFF
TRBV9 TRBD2 CASSAENRLARTDTQYF
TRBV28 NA CASSSGEAGANVLTF
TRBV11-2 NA CASSLVRRGYEQFF
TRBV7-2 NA CASSFYSRGDDGYTF
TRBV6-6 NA CASSHGGNNQPQHF
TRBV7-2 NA CASSLGQAMSYTF
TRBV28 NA CASRNLLRGPTNQPQHF
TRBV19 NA CASSSQRQGYSNQPQHF
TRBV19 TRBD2 CASSPSGGETGELFF
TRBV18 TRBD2 CASSPSTSGRNEQFF
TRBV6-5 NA CASSYSGRGTETQYF
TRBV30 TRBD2 CAWSPGLAGGGETQYF
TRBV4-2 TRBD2 CASSRESSGASYEQYF
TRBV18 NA CASSPLADSSYNEQFF
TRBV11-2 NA CASSFLRRVLGADTQYF
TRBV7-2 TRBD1 CASRNTGGSYEQYF
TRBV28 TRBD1 CASSSQGAINTEAFF